The 21 T cell receptor beta chains presented below share a single source sample, sequenced in a study of T cells in Graves' hyperthyroidism and ophthalmopathy. RNA transcripts were the template for amplifying TCR beta CDR3 regions. The HTBI set primed first-round TCR CDR3 RT-PCR. TCRdb reprocessed the multiplex PCR reads with MiXCR, giving one entry per CDR3 protein. The data show 600,000 to 650,000 distinct CDR3 sequences, less than 25% seen once. What was sequenced was blood. These receptors originate from a man aged 25-45 years with Graves' ophthalmopathy.

This clonotype was counted at least ten times. The J gene is TRBJ1-5, the V gene TRBV28; tentative D call: TRBD1 (5 bases). V was trimmed by 5 bases and J by 3 bases, leaving 17 bases between them. Germline CDR1 reads MDHEN; CDR2 reads SYDVKM. This CDR3 has 16 residues. The CDR3 is CASSPIPGQDNQPQHF. As DNA, the CDR3 is TGTGCCAGCAGTCCGATCCCAGGACAAGACAATCAGCCCCAGCATTTT.

The rearrangement links TRBV5-4 to TRBJ2-2, with 14 positions matching TRBD2. There are 17 residues in the CDR3. The V gene's germline CDR1 is SGHNT and CDR2 YYREEE (reference sequence). Germline trimming cut 4 bases from V and 8 bases from J; bases unmatched to any gene: 10. The CDR3 protein is CASSLGGTSGSRGELFF. DNA of the CDR3: TGTGCCAGCAGCCTAGGCGGGACTAGCGGGAGTAGAGGGGAGCTGTTTTTT.

This clonotype came up many times. This chain joins TRBV11-2 and TRBJ2-1; 13 bases align to TRBD2. The CDR3 spans 18 residues. From germline, CDR1 is SGHAT and CDR2 FQNNGV. V was pared by 1 base and J by 0 bases, with 3 bases of the junction left unmatched. CDR3 sequence (DNA): TGTGCCAGCAGCTTAGTGGGACTAGCGGGAAGCTCCTACAATGAGCAGTTCTTC. Protein sequence: CASSLVGLAGSSYNEQFF.

This clonotype was seen just once. CDR3: CASSPRTVVAGVTNEQFF. CDR3 DNA: TGTGCCAGCAGCCCAAGGACAGTCGTAGCGGGAGTTACCAATGAGCAGTTCTTC. The chain combines TRBV14 with TRBJ2-1; 9 nucleotides match TRBD2. The V gene end was trimmed by 4 bases and the J gene end by 6 bases; junction bases not matched to a gene: 16. This CDR3 spans 18 amino acids. CDR1 and CDR2 from the germline V gene are SGHDN and FVKESK.

This clonotype was counted many times. The rearrangement joins TRBV11-2 to TRBJ2-7; D remains unclear. This CDR3 spans 12 amino acids. V was pared by 4 bases and J by 3 bases, with 7 bases between. The germline V gene encodes CDR1 SGHAT and CDR2 FQNNGV. The chain's CDR3 is CASSSGFYEQYF. The CDR3 region has the DNA TGTGCCAGCAGCTCAGGTTTCTACGAGCAGTACTTC.

The rearrangement joins TRBV19 to TRBJ1-5; D possibly corresponds to TRBD1 (5 bases). CDR1 is LNHDA, CDR2 SQIVND, per germline (reference sequence). The length of the CDR3 is 14 residues. V shed 2 bases and J shed 6 bases, with 11 bases lying between them. CDR3 protein: CASSIWGFGQPQHF. Written as DNA, the CDR3 is TGTGCCAGTAGTATATGGGGGTTCGGTCAGCCCCAGCATTTT.

The chain carries TRBV11-2 and TRBJ2-1; 7 bases are shared with TRBD2. The CDR3 covers 18 residues. The germline V gene has CDR1 SGHAT and CDR2 FQNNGV. V lost 3 bases to trimming and J lost 1 base; unmatched junction nucleotides: 12. The DNA for the CDR3 is TGTGCCAGCAGCTTGGGGAGGGTAGCGTGGACTTCCTACAATGAGCAGTTCTTC. This gives the protein CASSLGRVAWTSYNEQFF.

The J gene is TRBJ1-1, the V gene TRBV20-1; TRBD1 is a possible D gene (6 bases). Germline CDR1 and CDR2: DFQATT and SNEGSKA (reference sequence). The CDR3 totals 13 residues. The germline V and J ends were trimmed by 6 bases and 8 bases, with 19 bases remaining between them. CDR3 protein: CSATRTALDEAFF. The CDR3 nucleotides are TGCAGTGCAACCAGGACAGCCCTAGACGAAGCTTTCTTT.

This clonotype has a count of ten or more. The rearrangement links TRBV5-1 to TRBJ1-5, with 9 positions matching TRBD1. The CDR3 loop spans 16 amino acids. The ends lost 2 bases at V and 0 bases at J; junction bases unmatched: 3. Germline-derived CDR1 and CDR2 are SGHRS and YFSETQ. Here the CDR3 DNA reads TGCGCCAGCAGCTTCGGGACAGGGAATAGCAATCAGCCCCAGCATTTT. Protein product: CASSFGTGNSNQPQHF.

This clonotype was seen a few times. V usage is TRBV29-1 and J usage is TRBJ2-7; D not certain. Per germline, CDR1 SQVTM and CDR2 ANQGSEA. V lost 4 bases to trimming and J lost 6 bases, with 16 bases between them. The CDR3 contains 13 residues. CDR3 sequence: CSVAQVVFGEQYF. The CDR3 bases are TGCAGCGTTGCGCAGGTGGTATTTGGCGAGCAGTACTTC.

In its sample, this clonotype was seen many times. The chain recombines TRBV3-1 with TRBJ2-1; D gene unclear. The CDR3 extends over 13 amino acids. Germline V gene lookup returns CDR1 LGHDT and CDR2 YNNKEL (reference sequence). Between the trimmed V and J ends, which lost 0 bases and 11 bases, there was a span of 11 bases. DNA of the CDR3: TGTGCCAGCAGCCAAGATATGGGGAATAAGCAGTTCTTC. Its protein product is CASSQDMGNKQFF.

The chain joins TRBV28 to TRBJ1-6, with TRBD1 matching over 7 bases. The CDR3 has 16 amino acids. Losses at the gene ends were 5 bases for V and 7 bases for J; bases not matched to a gene: 11. Germline values: CDR1 MDHEN, CDR2 SYDVKM. CDR3 DNA sequence: TGTGCCAGCAGTGAGGGCGGGACAGCGTTCAATTCACCCCTCCACTTT. Protein: CASSEGGTAFNSPLHF.

This clonotype was detected ten times or more. This chain uses TRBV28 with TRBJ2-7, with 9 bases lining up with TRBD1. The CDR3 consists of 15 residues. Unmatched junction bases numbered 7, after V lost 7 bases and J lost 0 bases. Germline assignment: CDR1 MDHEN and CDR2 SYDVKM. As DNA, the CDR3 is TGTGCCAGCAAGGGGGACAGGGTAGGCTCCTACGAGCAGTACTTC. Translation: CASKGDRVGSYEQYF. The whole variable domain, filled in from reference TRBV28 and TRBJ2-7, reads DVKVTQSSRYLVKRTGEKVFLECVQDMDHENMFWYRQDPGLGLRLIYFSYDVKMKEKGDIPEGYSVSREKKERFSLILESASTNQTSMYLCASKGDRVGSYEQYFGPGTRLTVT.

The CDR3 sequence: CASSLGQAPNSPLHF. CDR3 nucleotide sequence: TGCGCCAGCAGCTTGGGGCAGGCGCCGAATTCACCCCTCCACTTT. J is TRBJ1-6 and V is TRBV5-1, with D unclear. The CDR3 is 15 residues long. Germline CDR1 is SGHRS and CDR2 is YFSETQ. V dropped 0 bases and J dropped 7 bases, with 11 bases sitting between them. Full variable domain (remainder filled in from reference TRBV5-1 and TRBJ1-6): KAGVTQTPRYLIKTRGQQVTLSCSPISGHRSVSWYQQTPGQGLQFLFEYFSETQRNKGNFPGRFSGRQFSNSRSEMNVSTLELGDSALYLCASSLGQAPNSPLHFGNGTRLTVT.

The chain employs TRBV3-1 and TRBJ1-2; the match to TRBD1 covers 7 bases. The germline V gene encodes CDR1 LGHDT and CDR2 YNNKEL (reference sequence). The CDR3 sequence is 16 residues long. After removal of 4 bases from V and 5 bases from J, the junction contained 13 bases not matched to a gene. Here the CDR3 reads CASSPPPQDRPYGYTF. In DNA form, the CDR3 reads TGTGCCAGCAGCCCCCCCCCGCAGGACAGGCCTTATGGCTACACCTTC.

This clonotype has only a few counts. The chain combines TRBV6-1 with TRBJ2-1; D is perhaps TRBD2 (5 bases). The length of the CDR3 is 15 residues. V was shortened by 4 bases and J by 2 bases, with 12 bases between the two germline ends. The germline CDR1 and CDR2 sequences are MNHNS and SASEGT. CDR3: CASSGGAGPYNEQFF. The CDR3 region has the DNA TGTGCCAGCAGTGGCGGCGCGGGCCCCTACAATGAGCAGTTCTTC.

This clonotype has a count of ten or more. The chain is built from TRBV11-2 and TRBJ2-3; D unresolved. This CDR3 has 14 amino acids. The germline CDR1 and CDR2 sequences are SGHAT and FQNNGV. Trimming shortened V by 1 base and J by 1 base, and 6 bases separated the two germline ends. CDR3 nucleotides: TGTGCCAGCAGCTTAGGGCCTCGCACAGATACGCAGTATTTT. Translated, it gives CASSLGPRTDTQYF.

This chain connects TRBV5-1 to TRBJ2-7, with 9 bases identical to TRBD1. Germline V gene data show CDR1 as SGHRS and CDR2 as YFSETQ. V dropped 4 bases and J dropped 0; count of bases not matched to a gene: 11. This CDR3 region has 17 residues. CDR3 sequence: CASSLLGGTGSSYEQYF. The CDR3 DNA reads TGCGCCAGCAGCCTCCTGGGAGGGACAGGGAGCTCCTACGAGCAGTACTTC.

This clonotype appeared many times. The chain has TRBV11-2 and TRBJ2-1; D not certain. Per the germline V gene, CDR1 is SGHAT and CDR2 is FQNNGV. Trimming cost V 1 base and J 6 bases, with 19 bases left between them. There are 17 residues in the CDR3. The CDR3 DNA is TGTGCCAGCAGCTTAGTGGCTACCAAGACACCATTCAATGAGCAGTTCTTC. Translating gives CASSLVATKTPFNEQFF.

This clonotype has ten or more counts. The CDR3 DNA is TGTGCCAGCAGCTTAGAGTGGAGCTCCTACAATGAGCAGTTCTTC. Protein: CASSLEWSSYNEQFF. The chain combines TRBV11-2 with TRBJ2-1; D call uncertain. V lost 0 bases and J lost 0, with 6 bases in between. The CDR3 covers 15 residues. CDR1 and CDR2 (germline): SGHAT, FQNNGV.

This chain connects TRBV2 to TRBJ2-3; unclear D gene. Germline values: CDR1 SNHLY, CDR2 FYNNEI. With 7 bases removed from V and 4 bases from J, the gap between germline ends came to 9 bases. This CDR3 comprises 12 residues. CDR3 protein: CASNLIADTQYF. The DNA of the CDR3 is TGTGCCAGCAACCTAATAGCAGATACGCAGTATTTT. Filled out from reference TRBV2 and TRBJ2-3, the complete variable domain reads EPEVTQTPSHQVTQMGQEVILRCVPISNHLYFYWYRQILGQKVEFLVSFYNNEISEKSEIFDDQFSVERPDGSNFTLKIRSTKLEDSAMYFCASNLIADTQYFGPGTRLTVL.